This T cell receptor beta chain was sequenced for a study of cytomegalovirus exposure and HLA in healthy donors. Study results and caveats: With further analysis later on, most CMV-associated TCR beta chains appeared HLA-restricted. In vitro experiments confirmed that three CMV-associated chains were specific for CMV antigens.

Primers included in the PCR were 60 Vbeta and 13 Jbeta primers. TCRdb's table, derived via immunoSEQ multiplex PCR, lists solely in-frame clones and lacks some. Recorded for this sample: 53,000 or so clones. Turning to this clone: Antigen unknown.

There are 16 residues in the CDR3. Between the trimmed V and J ends, which lost 0 bases and 1 base, there was a span of 14 bases. Per germline, CDR1 SGHDT and CDR2 YYEEEE. The sequence derives from a young man in good health and CMV-seropositive. The sample comprised PBMCs. The chain is built from TRBV5-6 and TRBJ2-7; TRBD1 might be the D (6 bases). In DNA, the CDR3 is TGTGCCAGCAGCTTGGGGGACAAGCTCTCATCCTACGAGCAGTACTTC. Protein sequence: CASSLGDKLSSYEQYF.